This T cell receptor (beta chain) was found in a study of blood T cell repertoires in COVID-19. Study at large: Italy, Spain and the United States were the sources of the convalescent and acute COVID-19 samples. T cells, B-cell-depleted T cells, or PBMCs supplied cDNA or gDNA.

The assay was immunoSEQ multiplex PCR, and TCRdb's table has in-frame clones only and misses some. The top ten hold 6% to 7.5% of the sample, which has some 370,000 clones, 85% to 90% seen once. CDR3 length equals 14 residues. Input material: peripheral blood. This sequence was found in a man between 18 and 29 years old with active or convalescent COVID-19. The chain links TRBV7-5 to TRBJ2-1; TRBD2, the table's D call, was not compared with the DNA. TRBV7-5 is listed as a pseudogene. CDR3 nucleotides: TGTGCCAGAAGCTTAGCTGGCACACCGGGTGAGCAGTTCTTC. This gives the protein CARSLAGTPGEQFF.